The clone carrying this T cell receptor beta chain was seen once. Its antigen is undetermined. Germline V gene lookup returns CDR1 LNHDA and CDR2 SQIVND (reference sequence). V was cut by 6 bases and J by 3 bases, with 17 bases left in between. The CDR3 sequence is 15 residues long. This sample was taken from a study of cytomegalovirus exposure and HLA in healthy donors. Study-level information: Findings of an earlier analysis included more than 90 million unique TCR beta sequences from roughly 200 million T cells.

Overall study findings and caveats: Evidence from a later analysis indicated that most CMV-associated TCR beta chains looked HLA-restricted. Analysis performed later found more than 15,000 TCR beta sequences associated with HLA alleles at 0.05 false discovery rate.

Both 60 Vbeta primers and 13 Jbeta primers went into the PCR. Clones were sequenced by immunoSEQ multiplex PCR, and TCRdb holds only the in-frame ones, with some missing. There are around 220,000 clones in the sample; approximately 83% occur only once, and just over 1.4% lies in the top ten. The chain joins TRBV19 to TRBJ1-1; D is undetermined. The clonotype comes from a girl between 10 and 17 years old in good health and CMV-seronegative. The sequenced sample consisted of PBMCs. The CDR3 DNA reads as TGTGCCAGTAGCACCCGGGTCGGCGCGGACACTGAAGCTTTCTTT. Protein sequence: CASSTRVGADTEAFF.